A selection of T cell receptor beta chains follows, all from one sample in a study of tumor and adjacent non-tumor tissue in lung cancer. TCRdb reprocessed the multiplex PCR reads via MiXCR and lists one record per CDR3 protein. The repertoire has tens of thousands of distinct CDR3 sequences, around 70% of them found once; the top ten carry about 12%. What was sequenced was lung tumor tissue. The receptors shown here come from a woman in her 70s with non-small cell lung cancer. Both conserved end residues are part of each CDR3. Each record gives: V gene, clone size, D gene, J gene, CDR3 DNA, CDR3 protein. D genes are given only for firm matches. Clone size is stated in some rows and not others, as once, few, many or a class when expanded.

v_gene: TRBV5-1; abundance: -; d_gene: -; j_gene: TRBJ1-1; CDR3nt: TGCGCCAGCAGCGATATAACAGGATCGCGTGAAGCTTTCTTT; CDR3aa: CASSDITGSREAFF
v_gene: TRBV29-1; abundance: -; d_gene: TRBD1; j_gene: TRBJ2-7; CDR3nt: TGCAGCGTTGAAAATCGGGGGACAGGGGCCCTCGAGCTGTACTTC; CDR3aa: CSVENRGTGALELYF
v_gene: TRBV10-3; abundance: many; d_gene: TRBD1; j_gene: TRBJ1-1; CDR3nt: TGTGCCATCAGTATTGGACAGGCGAACACTGAAGCTTTCTTT; CDR3aa: CAISIGQANTEAFF
v_gene: TRBV4-1; abundance: -; d_gene: -; j_gene: TRBJ1-6; CDR3nt: TGTGGCAGCAGCCAAGACCGCCATTCACCCCTCCACTTT; CDR3aa: CGSSQDRHSPLHF
v_gene: TRBV6-6; abundance: -; d_gene: TRBD1; j_gene: TRBJ2-3; CDR3nt: TGTGCTAGCAGTCGTCCCGGGACAGGGTCGAGCATAGATACGCAGTATTTT; CDR3aa: CASSRPGTGSSIDTQYF
v_gene: TRBV6-1; abundance: -; d_gene: TRBD1; j_gene: TRBJ2-7; CDR3nt: TGTGCCAGCAGTGCCTCGACAGGGATCCCCTACGAGCAATACTTC; CDR3aa: CASSASTGIPYEQYF
v_gene: TRBV28; abundance: many; d_gene: -; j_gene: TRBJ1-2; CDR3nt: TGTGCCAGCCGGGACGGAGGTAACTATGGCTACACCTTC; CDR3aa: CASRDGGNYGYTF
v_gene: TRBV6-5; abundance: -; d_gene: -; j_gene: TRBJ1-2; CDR3nt: TGTGCCAGTAAGCGCCTGGGATGGGGCTATGGCTACACCTTC; CDR3aa: CASKRLGWGYGYTF
v_gene: TRBV4-2; abundance: -; d_gene: -; j_gene: TRBJ2-1; CDR3nt: TGTGCCAGCAGCCTTTCCGGAGCCAATGAGCAGTCCTTC; CDR3aa: CASSLSGANEQSF
v_gene: TRBV6-1; abundance: many; d_gene: TRBD1; j_gene: TRBJ1-2; CDR3nt: TGTGCCAGCAATTTACAGGGGAACTATGGCTACACCTTC; CDR3aa: CASNLQGNYGYTF
v_gene: TRBV12-3/TRBV12-4; abundance: -; d_gene: TRBD1; j_gene: TRBJ2-3; CDR3nt: TGTGGCAGCAGTCCAAGACAGGGGAGCGCAGATACGCAGTATTTT; CDR3aa: CGSSPRQGSADTQYF
v_gene: TRBV29-1; abundance: -; d_gene: TRBD2; j_gene: TRBJ2-1; CDR3nt: TGCAGCGTTAATGGGGAGGGGTATGAGCAGCTCTTC; CDR3aa: CSVNGEGYEQLF
v_gene: TRBV5-5; abundance: -; d_gene: -; j_gene: TRBJ2-7; CDR3nt: TGTGCCGGCAGCTATACAAGCGCGAACGTCTACGAGCAGTACTTC; CDR3aa: CAGSYTSANVYEQYF
v_gene: TRBV7-8; abundance: -; d_gene: -; j_gene: TRBJ2-1; CDR3nt: TGTGCCAGCAGCTTGGATGGATCTTTGGATGAACAGTTCTTC; CDR3aa: CASSLDGSLDEQFF
v_gene: TRBV11-2; abundance: -; d_gene: TRBD1; j_gene: TRBJ1-3; CDR3nt: TGTGCCAGCGGCGCGCGACAGGGGGTTGGAAACACCATATATTTT; CDR3aa: CASGARQGVGNTIYF
v_gene: TRBV6-2/TRBV6-3; abundance: -; d_gene: TRBD2; j_gene: TRBJ2-7; CDR3nt: TGTGCCAGCAGCTACGATGCGACTAGCGGAGACGAGCAGTACTTC; CDR3aa: CASSYDATSGDEQYF
v_gene: TRBV20-1; abundance: -; d_gene: TRBD2; j_gene: TRBJ2-3; CDR3nt: TGCAGTGCTAGAGATAGCGGGAGGGATACGCAGTATTTT; CDR3aa: CSARDSGRDTQYF
v_gene: TRBV7-8; abundance: -; d_gene: -; j_gene: TRBJ1-4; CDR3nt: TGTGCCATCAGCTTTGGTAGGAGGAAAAAACTGTTTTTT; CDR3aa: CAISFGRRKKLFF
v_gene: TRBV10-3; abundance: -; d_gene: -; j_gene: TRBJ1-1; CDR3nt: TGTGCCATCAGTGTGACGTTACAAAATGACACTGAAGCTTTCTTT; CDR3aa: CAISVTLQNDTEAFF
v_gene: TRBV29-1; abundance: medium-sized; d_gene: -; j_gene: TRBJ2-5; CDR3nt: TGCAGCGTCCTCAGGGGGGGGGAGACCCAGTACTTC; CDR3aa: CSVLRGGETQYF
v_gene: TRBV6-5; abundance: -; d_gene: -; j_gene: TRBJ2-6; CDR3nt: TGTGCCAGCAGTTACTCGATGGACTCTGGGGTCAACGACCCGACTTTC; CDR3aa: CASSYSMDSGVNDPTF
v_gene: TRBV29-1; abundance: -; d_gene: -; j_gene: TRBJ2-1; CDR3nt: TGCAGCGTTGGTCGGGGATATAATGAGCAGTTCTTC; CDR3aa: CSVGRGYNEQFF
v_gene: TRBV9; abundance: -; d_gene: TRBD2; j_gene: TRBJ2-1; CDR3nt: TGTGCCAGCAGCGTAAGACTAGCGGGGATCCTCAATGAGCAGTTCTTC; CDR3aa: CASSVRLAGILNEQFF
v_gene: TRBV10-3; abundance: -; d_gene: -; j_gene: TRBJ2-5; CDR3nt: TGTGTCATCAGTGAGGGGCCAGGCCTAGGGACCCAGTACTTC; CDR3aa: CVISEGPGLGTQYF
v_gene: TRBV6-2/TRBV6-3; abundance: -; d_gene: -; j_gene: TRBJ2-1; CDR3nt: TGCGCCAGCAGTTACAGGGCGAGAGGGCCCTCGAATGAGCAGTTCTTC; CDR3aa: CASSYRARGPSNEQFF
v_gene: TRBV29-1; abundance: -; d_gene: TRBD1; j_gene: TRBJ1-4; CDR3nt: TGCAGCGTTGGACAGGGGGGGACTAGTGAGAAACTGTTTTTT; CDR3aa: CSVGQGGTSEKLFF
v_gene: TRBV4-1; abundance: -; d_gene: -; j_gene: TRBJ2-7; CDR3nt: TGCGCCAGCAGCCAAATATCGGGGACCTACGGGCAGTACTTC; CDR3aa: CASSQISGTYGQYF
v_gene: TRBV5-6; abundance: -; d_gene: -; j_gene: TRBJ2-5; CDR3nt: TGTACCAGCCGCCCTAGTGCACAAGAGACCCAGTACTTC; CDR3aa: CTSRPSAQETQYF
v_gene: TRBV6-5; abundance: -; d_gene: -; j_gene: TRBJ2-4; CDR3nt: TGTGACAGCAGTTGCTCCCACCGGCCCCCCGAAAACATTCAGTACTTC; CDR3aa: CDSSCSHRPPENIQYF
v_gene: TRBV20-1; abundance: -; d_gene: -; j_gene: TRBJ2-4; CDR3nt: TGCAGTGCTAGAGGTTTCGGCGGGGCCAAAAACATTCAGTACTTC; CDR3aa: CSARGFGGAKNIQYF
v_gene: TRBV11-1; abundance: few; d_gene: TRBD1; j_gene: TRBJ2-7; CDR3nt: TGTGCCAACAGGAGGACAGGGGGTTACGAGCAGTACTTC; CDR3aa: CANRRTGGYEQYF
v_gene: TRBV6-2/TRBV6-3; abundance: -; d_gene: -; j_gene: TRBJ2-5; CDR3nt: TGTGACAGCAGTTACGGGAAGGGGTCAATATGGGAGACCCAGTACTTC; CDR3aa: CDSSYGKGSIWETQYF
v_gene: TRBV10-3; abundance: once; d_gene: TRBD1; j_gene: TRBJ2-2; CDR3nt: TGTGCCATCGGTGAGTCGGGGACAGGGGTCACCGGGGAGCTTTTTTTT; CDR3aa: CAIGESGTGVTGELFF
v_gene: TRBV6-1; abundance: -; d_gene: -; j_gene: TRBJ2-6; CDR3nt: TGTGCCAGCAGTCAGGGGTCTAGCTTTGGGACCAACGTCCTGACTTTC; CDR3aa: CASSQGSSFGTNVLTF
v_gene: TRBV6-5; abundance: once; d_gene: -; j_gene: TRBJ2-5; CDR3nt: TGTGCCGGCAGTTACACGCTTGGAGAGGGGGAAGAGACCCAATACTTC; CDR3aa: CAGSYTLGEGEETQYF
v_gene: TRBV10-2; abundance: -; d_gene: -; j_gene: TRBJ2-7; CDR3nt: TGCGCCAGCAGAACTACCGGGATCATTTACGAGCAGTATTTC; CDR3aa: CASRTTGIIYEQYF
v_gene: TRBV19; abundance: -; d_gene: TRBD1; j_gene: TRBJ2-7; CDR3nt: TGTGCCAGTAAATCGCGGACAGGGAACTACGAGCAGTACTTC; CDR3aa: CASKSRTGNYEQYF
v_gene: TRBV4-2; abundance: -; d_gene: TRBD2; j_gene: TRBJ2-1; CDR3nt: TGTGCCAGCAGGTCGACTAGCGGGAGGGTGATTCCCTACAATGAGCAGCTCTTC; CDR3aa: CASRSTSGRVIPYNEQLF
v_gene: TRBV12-3/TRBV12-4; abundance: -; d_gene: -; j_gene: TRBJ2-5; CDR3nt: TGTGCCAGCAGTGGCAATACCGGGGGGCAAGAGACCCATTACTTC; CDR3aa: CASSGNTGGQETHYF
v_gene: TRBV20-1; abundance: -; d_gene: -; j_gene: TRBJ2-5; CDR3nt: TGCAGTGCTAGAGACCTGAGCGTCCCCCTGGAGACCCAGTACTTC; CDR3aa: CSARDLSVPLETQYF
v_gene: TRBV28; abundance: once; d_gene: -; j_gene: TRBJ2-3; CDR3nt: TGTGCCAGCAGCTCAGCATGCACAGATACTCAGTATTTT; CDR3aa: CASSSACTDTQYF
v_gene: TRBV5-1; abundance: -; d_gene: -; j_gene: TRBJ1-6; CDR3nt: TGCGCCAGCAGCTTGGCCATAGGGAGGAATTCACCCCTCCACTTT; CDR3aa: CASSLAIGRNSPLHF
v_gene: TRBV6-2/TRBV6-3; abundance: -; d_gene: -; j_gene: TRBJ2-1; CDR3nt: TGTGCCAGTGGCCGGCGGAGCTCCTACAATGAGCAGTTCTTC; CDR3aa: CASGRRSSYNEQFF
v_gene: TRBV6-5; abundance: -; d_gene: -; j_gene: TRBJ2-5; CDR3nt: TGTGCAAGCAGTCACTCGCTTGGGGAGGGGGAAGAGTCCCAGTACTTC; CDR3aa: CASSHSLGEGEESQYF
v_gene: TRBV12-3/TRBV12-4; abundance: many; d_gene: -; j_gene: TRBJ1-2; CDR3nt: TGTGCCAGTTCGTGGGGGAAGAACTATGGCTACACCTTC; CDR3aa: CASSWGKNYGYTF
v_gene: TRBV19; abundance: few; d_gene: -; j_gene: TRBJ2-7; CDR3nt: TGTGCCAGTAGTATCGGAGAGGGAGTCTTCGGTGAGCAGTACTTC; CDR3aa: CASSIGEGVFGEQYF
v_gene: TRBV28; abundance: -; d_gene: -; j_gene: TRBJ2-7; CDR3nt: TGTGCCAGCACGCAGAGGTACGAGCAGTACTTC; CDR3aa: CASTQRYEQYF
v_gene: TRBV4-1; abundance: -; d_gene: TRBD1; j_gene: TRBJ2-1; CDR3nt: TGCGCCACCAGCCAGGGCCGGACAGGGGGCGATGAGCAATTCTTC; CDR3aa: CATSQGRTGGDEQFF
v_gene: TRBV11-3; abundance: few; d_gene: -; j_gene: TRBJ2-1; CDR3nt: TGTGCCAGCAGCCCGCGGCAAGGCTTGGGCAATGAGCAGTTCTTC; CDR3aa: CASSPRQGLGNEQFF
v_gene: TRBV6-5; abundance: -; d_gene: -; j_gene: TRBJ1-1; CDR3nt: TGTGCCAGCACTTTCCCCGGGGCCTCCAAAGCTTTCTTT; CDR3aa: CASTFPGASKAFF
v_gene: TRBV7-8; abundance: -; d_gene: TRBD2; j_gene: TRBJ2-7; CDR3nt: TGTACCAGCAGCTTCCTAGCGGCAGAGGCTGGGGAGCAGTACTTT; CDR3aa: CTSSFLAAEAGEQYF
v_gene: TRBV11-1; abundance: -; d_gene: -; j_gene: TRBJ2-3; CDR3nt: TGTGCCAACAGCTTGGATAGGGAGGCAGATACGCAATATTTT; CDR3aa: CANSLDREADTQYF